The rows below give T cell receptor beta chains drawn from one sample of a study of radiation and T cells in renal cell carcinoma. Profiled with immunoSEQ multiplex PCR; TCRdb holds only in-frame clones, not every one. The sample carries roughly 150,000 clones, around 89% recorded once. Sequenced material: blood, taken from a patient whose treatment included radiotherapy and nephrectomy. Receptors were obtained from a woman aged 65 to 85 with renal cell carcinoma. CDR3s include the opening cysteine and the closing phenylalanine or tryptophan. The D gene is left open where the match is weak. Clone size appears in some rows only: once, few, many, or a class for an expanded clone.

>TRBJ1-1|TRBD1|TRBV7-2|.
CASSLGGQLNTEAFF
TGTGCCAGCAGCTTAGGGGGACAGCTGAACACTGAAGCTTTCTTT
>TRBJ2-2|.|TRBV30|.
CAWQGLITNTGELFF
TGTGCCTGGCAGGGACTGATCACGAACACCGGGGAGCTGTTTTTT
>TRBJ2-7|.|TRBV7-7|.
CASSLAFQSGTSYEQYF
TGTGCTAGCAGCTTAGCTTTTCAAAGTGGGACATCCTACGAGCAGTACTTC
>TRBJ2-1|.|TRBV9|.
CASSLGLLNEQFF
TGTGCCAGCAGCCTCGGACTTCTCAATGAGCAGTTCTTC
>TRBJ1-1|.|TRBV15|.
CATSDNRGQFNTEAFF
TGTGCCACCAGCGATAACAGAGGGCAGTTTAACACTGAAGCTTTCTTT
>TRBJ2-1|.|TRBV4-2|.
CASSQDEVGEQFF
TGTGCCAGCAGCCAAGATGAAGTAGGCGAGCAGTTCTTC
>TRBJ2-5|TRBD1|TRBV25-1|.
CASRPPGTGQETQYF
TGTGCCAGCAGACCTCCCGGGACAGGACAAGAGACCCAGTACTTC
>TRBJ1-1|.|TRBV2|.
CASSEAQRGTEAFF
TGTGCCAGCAGTGAAGCGCAACGGGGGACTGAAGCTTTCTTT
>TRBJ2-1|TRBD2|TRBV5-1|.
CASSSGLAYNEQFF
TGCGCCAGCAGCTCGGGACTAGCTTACAATGAGCAGTTCTTC
>TRBJ1-1|.|TRBV19|.
CASRANTEAFF
TGTGCCAGTCGAGCGAACACTGAAGCTTTCTTT
>TRBJ2-2|.|TRBV28|.
CASSLFTGELFF
TGTGCCAGCAGTTTATTTACCGGGGAGCTGTTTTTT
>TRBJ1-1|.|TRBV2|.
CASSEVDRSEAFF
TGTGCCAGCAGTGAGGTGGACAGATCTGAAGCTTTCTTT
>TRBJ1-3|.|TRBV19|once
CASSIPGSGNTIYF
TGTGCCAGTAGTATACCGGGGTCTGGAAACACCATATATTTT
>TRBJ1-2|TRBD1|TRBV5-1|.
CASSHRTGNGYTF
TGCGCCAGCAGCCACCGGACAGGGAATGGCTACACCTTC
>TRBJ1-1|TRBD1|TRBV15|.
CATSRDWTGEKAFF
TGTGCCACCAGCAGAGATTGGACAGGGGAAAAAGCTTTCTTT
>TRBJ1-5|.|TRBV6-1|.
CASSERAGHNQPQHF
TGTGCCAGCAGTGAAAGGGCGGGGCACAATCAGCCCCAGCATTTT
>TRBJ2-6|.|TRBV7-3|.
CASSLWAAGANVLTF
TGTGCCAGCAGCTTATGGGCGGCTGGGGCCAACGTCCTGACTTTC
>TRBJ2-5|TRBD2|TRBV5-1|.
CASSSSGTSGKETQYF
TGCGCCAGCAGCTCCAGCGGGACTAGCGGAAAAGAGACCCAGTACTTC